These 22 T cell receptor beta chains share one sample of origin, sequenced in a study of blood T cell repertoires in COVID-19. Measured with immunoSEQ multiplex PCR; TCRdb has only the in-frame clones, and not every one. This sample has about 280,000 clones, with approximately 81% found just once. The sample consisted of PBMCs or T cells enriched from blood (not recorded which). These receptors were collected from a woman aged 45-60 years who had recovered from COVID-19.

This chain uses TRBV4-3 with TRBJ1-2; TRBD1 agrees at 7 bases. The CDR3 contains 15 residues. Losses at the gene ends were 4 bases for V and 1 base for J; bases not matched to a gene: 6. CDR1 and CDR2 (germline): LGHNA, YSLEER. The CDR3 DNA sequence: TGCGCCAGCAGCCGTACGACAGGGATTAACTATGGCTACACCTTC. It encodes CASSRTTGINYGYTF.

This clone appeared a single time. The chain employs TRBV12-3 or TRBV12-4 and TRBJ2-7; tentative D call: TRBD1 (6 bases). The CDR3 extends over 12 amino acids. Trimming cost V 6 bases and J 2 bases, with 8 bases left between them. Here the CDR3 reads CASRQGPYEQYF. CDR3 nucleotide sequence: TGTGCCAGCAGACAGGGACCCTACGAGCAGTACTTC.

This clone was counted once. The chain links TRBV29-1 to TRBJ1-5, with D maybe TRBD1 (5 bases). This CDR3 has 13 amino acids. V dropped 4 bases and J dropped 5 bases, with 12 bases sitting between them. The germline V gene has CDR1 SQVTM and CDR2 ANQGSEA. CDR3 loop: CSVGGGSDQPQHF. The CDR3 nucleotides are TGCAGCGTTGGTGGGGGGAGCGATCAGCCCCAGCATTTT.

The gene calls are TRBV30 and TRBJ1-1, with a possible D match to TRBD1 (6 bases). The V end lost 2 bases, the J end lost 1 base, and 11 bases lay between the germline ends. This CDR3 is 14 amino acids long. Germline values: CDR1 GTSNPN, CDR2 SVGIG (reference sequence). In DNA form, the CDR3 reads TGTGCCTGGAGTAAGGGACACGGGAACACTGAAGCTTTCTTT. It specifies CAWSKGHGNTEAFF.

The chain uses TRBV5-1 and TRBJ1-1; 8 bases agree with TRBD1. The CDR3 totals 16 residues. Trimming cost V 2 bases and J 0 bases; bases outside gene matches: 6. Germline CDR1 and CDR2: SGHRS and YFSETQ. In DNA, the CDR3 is TGCGCCAGCAGCTTCCCCGACAGGGGCCTGAACACTGAAGCTTTCTTT. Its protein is CASSFPDRGLNTEAFF.

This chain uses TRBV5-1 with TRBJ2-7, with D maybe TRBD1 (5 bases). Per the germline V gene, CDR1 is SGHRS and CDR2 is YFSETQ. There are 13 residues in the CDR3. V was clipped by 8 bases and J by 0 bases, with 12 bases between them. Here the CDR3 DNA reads TGCGCCAGTAGGGAAGGGGACTCCTACGAGCAGTACTTC. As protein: CASREGDSYEQYF.

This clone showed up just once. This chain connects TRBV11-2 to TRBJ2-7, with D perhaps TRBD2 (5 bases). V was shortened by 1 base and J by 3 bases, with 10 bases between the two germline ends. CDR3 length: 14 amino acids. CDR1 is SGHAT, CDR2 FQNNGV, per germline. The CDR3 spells CASSLGASSYEQYF. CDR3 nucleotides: TGTGCCAGCAGCTTAGGAGCTAGCAGCTACGAGCAGTACTTC.

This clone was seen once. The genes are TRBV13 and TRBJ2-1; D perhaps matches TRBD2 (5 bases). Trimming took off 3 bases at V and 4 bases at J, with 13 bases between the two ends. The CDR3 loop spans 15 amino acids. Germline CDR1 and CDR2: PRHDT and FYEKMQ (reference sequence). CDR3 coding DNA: TGTGCCAGCAGCTTCTCTAGCAGCCCTTACAATGAGCAGTTCTTC. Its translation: CASSFSSSPYNEQFF. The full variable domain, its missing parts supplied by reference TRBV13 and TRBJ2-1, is AAGVIQSPRHLIKEKRETATLKCYPIPRHDTVYWYQQGPGQDPQFLISFYEKMQSDKGSIPDRFSAQQFSDYHSELNMSSLELGDSALYFCASSFSSSPYNEQFFGPGTRLTVL.

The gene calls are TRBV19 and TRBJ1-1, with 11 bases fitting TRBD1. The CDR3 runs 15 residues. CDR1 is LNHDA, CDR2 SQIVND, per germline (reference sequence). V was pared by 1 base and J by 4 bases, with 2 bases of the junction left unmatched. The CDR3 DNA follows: TGTGCCAGTAGTATAGCCGGGACAGGGGGCACTGAAGCTTTCTTT. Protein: CASSIAGTGGTEAFF.

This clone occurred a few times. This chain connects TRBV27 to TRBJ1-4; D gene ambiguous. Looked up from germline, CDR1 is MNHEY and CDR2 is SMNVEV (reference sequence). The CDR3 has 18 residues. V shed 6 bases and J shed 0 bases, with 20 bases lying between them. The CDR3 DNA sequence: TGTGCCAGCAGCCCTCGACACATCAAGACCTCAACTAATGAAAAACTGTTTTTT. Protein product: CASSPRHIKTSTNEKLFF.

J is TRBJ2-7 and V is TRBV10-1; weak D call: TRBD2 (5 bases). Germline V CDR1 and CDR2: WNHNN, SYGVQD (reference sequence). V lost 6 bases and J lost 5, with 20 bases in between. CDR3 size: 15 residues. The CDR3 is CASRPKGAAQDEQYF. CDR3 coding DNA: TGCGCCAGCAGGCCCAAGGGAGCGGCCCAGGACGAGCAGTACTTC.

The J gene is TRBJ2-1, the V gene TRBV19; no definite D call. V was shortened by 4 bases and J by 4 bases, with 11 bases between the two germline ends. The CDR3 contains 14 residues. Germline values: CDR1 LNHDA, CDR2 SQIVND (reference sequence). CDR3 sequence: CASSSGGIYNEQFF. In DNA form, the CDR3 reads TGTGCCAGTAGTAGTGGCGGAATATACAATGAGCAGTTCTTC.

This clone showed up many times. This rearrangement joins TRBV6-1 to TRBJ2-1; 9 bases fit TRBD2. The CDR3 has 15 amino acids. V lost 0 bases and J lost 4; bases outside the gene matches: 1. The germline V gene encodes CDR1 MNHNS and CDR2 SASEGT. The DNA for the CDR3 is TGTGCCAGCAGTGAAGCTAGCGGGAGTTACAATGAGCAGTTCTTC. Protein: CASSEASGSYNEQFF.

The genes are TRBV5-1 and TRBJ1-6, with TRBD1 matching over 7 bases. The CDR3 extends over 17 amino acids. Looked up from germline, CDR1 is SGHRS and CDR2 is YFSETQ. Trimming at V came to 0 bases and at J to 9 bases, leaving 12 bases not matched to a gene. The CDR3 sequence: CASSLGDRDSDSSPLHF. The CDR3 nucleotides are TGCGCCAGCAGCTTGGGTGACCGGGACAGCGATAGTTCACCCCTCCACTTT.

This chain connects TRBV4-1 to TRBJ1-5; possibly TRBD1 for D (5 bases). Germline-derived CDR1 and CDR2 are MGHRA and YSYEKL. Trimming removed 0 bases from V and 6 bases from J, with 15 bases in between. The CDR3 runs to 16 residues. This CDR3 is CASSQEGRASGQPQHF. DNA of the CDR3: TGCGCCAGCAGCCAAGAGGGCAGGGCTTCGGGTCAGCCCCAGCATTTT.

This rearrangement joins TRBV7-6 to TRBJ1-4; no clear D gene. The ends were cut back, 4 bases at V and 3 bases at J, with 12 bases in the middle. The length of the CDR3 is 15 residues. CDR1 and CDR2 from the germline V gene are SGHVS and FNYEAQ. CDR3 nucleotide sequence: TGTGCCAGCAGCTCCTTTCCCGGAGCTAATGAAAAACTGTTTTTT. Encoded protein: CASSSFPGANEKLFF. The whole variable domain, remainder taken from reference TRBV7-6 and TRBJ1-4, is GAGVSQSPRYKVTKRGQDVALRCDPISGHVSLYWYRQALGQGPEFLTYFNYEAQQDKSGLPNDRFSAERPEGSISTLTIQRTEQRDSAMYRCASSSFPGANEKLFFGSGTQLSVL.

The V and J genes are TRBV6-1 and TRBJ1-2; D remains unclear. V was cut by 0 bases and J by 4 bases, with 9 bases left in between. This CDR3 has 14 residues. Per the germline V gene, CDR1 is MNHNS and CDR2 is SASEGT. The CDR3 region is CASSEAVQVYGYTF. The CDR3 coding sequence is TGTGCCAGCAGTGAAGCGGTCCAGGTCTATGGCTACACCTTC.

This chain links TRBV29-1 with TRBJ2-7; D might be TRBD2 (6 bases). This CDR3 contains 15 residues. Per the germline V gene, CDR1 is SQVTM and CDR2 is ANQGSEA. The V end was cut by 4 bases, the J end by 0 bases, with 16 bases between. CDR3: CSVAAGTGGSYEQYF. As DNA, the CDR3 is TGCAGCGTTGCGGCCGGGACCGGGGGCTCCTACGAGCAGTACTTC.

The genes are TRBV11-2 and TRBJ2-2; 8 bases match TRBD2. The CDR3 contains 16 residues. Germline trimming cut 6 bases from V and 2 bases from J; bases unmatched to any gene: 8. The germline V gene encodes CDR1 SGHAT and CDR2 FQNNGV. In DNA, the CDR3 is TGTGCCAGCAGTCTTAGTAGCGGGGCCAACACCGGGGAGCTGTTTTTT. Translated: CASSLSSGANTGELFF.

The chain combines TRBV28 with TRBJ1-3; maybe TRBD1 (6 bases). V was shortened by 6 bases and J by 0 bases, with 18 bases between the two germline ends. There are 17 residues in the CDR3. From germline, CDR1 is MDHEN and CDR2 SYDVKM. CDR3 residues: CASSPPGHTRSGNTIYF. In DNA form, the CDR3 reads TGTGCCAGCAGCCCACCGGGACACACCCGCTCTGGAAACACCATATATTTT.

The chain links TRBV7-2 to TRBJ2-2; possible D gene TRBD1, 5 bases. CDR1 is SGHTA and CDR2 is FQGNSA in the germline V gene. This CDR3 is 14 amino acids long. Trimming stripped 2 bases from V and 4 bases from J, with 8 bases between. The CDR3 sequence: CASSLTGATGELFF. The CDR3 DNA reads TGTGCCAGCAGCTTAACTGGGGCCACCGGGGAGCTGTTTTTT.

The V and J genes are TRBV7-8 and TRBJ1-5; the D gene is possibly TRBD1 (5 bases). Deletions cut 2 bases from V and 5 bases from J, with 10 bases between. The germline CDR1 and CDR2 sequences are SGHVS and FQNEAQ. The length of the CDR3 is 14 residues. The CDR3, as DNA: TGTGCCAGCAGCTTACAGACAGAATATCAGCCCCAGCATTTT. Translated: CASSLQTEYQPQHF.